Below, 20 T cell receptor beta chains from the same sample are listed, as sequenced in a study of T cell changes during pregnancy in multiple sclerosis. Some clones are missing from TCRdb's copy, which holds only in-frame ones; the method was immunoSEQ multiplex PCR. Of fewer than 75,000 clones in the sample, just over 90% were seen once. The specimen was peripheral blood, collected in the second trimester of pregnancy. The source of these receptors is a female donor with multiple sclerosis, enrolled in a pregnancy study.

The chain recombines TRBV7-2 with TRBJ2-7; 9 nucleotides align to TRBD1. CDR1 SGHTA and CDR2 FQGNSA come from the germline V gene. V shed 5 bases and J 5 bases; nucleotides not matched to a gene: 13. The CDR3 is 16 residues long. Here the CDR3 DNA reads TGTGCCAGCAGCCCGGAGGGGACAGGGAATCGCGACGAGCAGTACTTC. Protein product: CASSPEGTGNRDEQYF.

As to this clone: Compared with germline, one end of the junction differs, possibly owing to a read error. The J gene is TRBJ2-7, the V gene TRBV27; the D gene is possibly TRBD2 (7 bases). Germline loops: CDR1 MNHEY, CDR2 SMNVEV (reference sequence). This CDR3 contains 14 residues. CDR3 DNA sequence: TGTGCCAGCAGTTTAGGGGGGGGCTCCGACGAGCAGTACTTC. Translating it yields CASSLGGGSDEQYF.

The chain recombines TRBV19 with TRBJ1-5, with D hard to call. CDR1 and CDR2 (germline): LNHDA, SQIVND (reference sequence). V dropped 8 bases and J dropped 9 bases, with 17 bases sitting between them. The CDR3 loop spans 13 amino acids. CDR3 residues: CASGVSGLRPQHF. The CDR3 DNA follows: TGTGCCAGTGGGGTTTCGGGATTAAGGCCCCAGCATTTT.

This clone was detected only a few times. J is TRBJ1-1 and V is TRBV29-1; D uncertain. Trimming pared 6 bases from V and 1 base from J, leaving 15 bases between. Germline V gene data show CDR1 as SQVTM and CDR2 as ANQGSEA. The CDR3 contains 14 residues. DNA of the CDR3: TGCAGCGTCGCGTGGGAGCGCAAGAACACTGAAGCTTTCTTT. It specifies CSVAWERKNTEAFF.

The chain employs TRBV7-2 and TRBJ1-2; 7 positions match TRBD1. Unmatched junction bases numbered 13, after V lost 5 bases and J lost 1 base. The germline V gene encodes CDR1 SGHTA and CDR2 FQGNSA. The CDR3 has 17 amino acids. In nucleotides, the CDR3 is TGTGCCAGCAGCCAGCGGACAGGCTCGGGTCTTAACTATGGCTACACCTTC. Residues: CASSQRTGSGLNYGYTF.

The chain uses TRBV11-1 and TRBJ2-7; no reliable D call. V lost 6 bases and J lost 1, with 13 bases in between. CDR1 and CDR2 from the germline V gene are SGHAT and FQDESV (reference sequence). This CDR3 spans 14 amino acids. The CDR3, as DNA: TGTGCCAGCAGTATAGCCGTCAGTTCCTACGAGCAGTACTTC. Protein: CASSIAVSSYEQYF.

The CDR3 is CASSLAGGGWAGEQFF. The CDR3 nucleotides read TGTGCCAGCAGCTTGGCCGGGGGGGGATGGGCTGGTGAGCAGTTCTTC. This chain connects TRBV7-2 to TRBJ2-1; 8 bases align to TRBD2. CDR3 length: 16 residues. Germline V gene sequence: CDR1 SGHTA, CDR2 FQGNSA. The ends lost 3 bases at V and 9 bases at J; junction bases unmatched: 13.

This clone has only one observation. The chain employs TRBV4-3 and TRBJ1-6; TRBD1 matches 7 bases. The junction had 6 bases not matched to a gene; V was cut back by 4 bases and J by 9 bases. Germline CDR1 and CDR2: LGHNA and YSLEER. The CDR3 spans 14 residues. The CDR3 is CASSRDRAGSPLHF. CDR3 DNA sequence: TGCGCCAGCAGCCGAGACAGGGCTGGTTCACCCCTCCACTTT.

V gene TRBV18 combines with J gene TRBJ1-1; possibly TRBD1 for D (5 bases). The germline CDR1 and CDR2 sequences are KGHSH and LQKENI. The CDR3 covers 15 residues. V lost 0 bases to trimming and J lost 5 bases, with 13 bases between them. CDR3 in DNA: TGTGCCAGCTCACCACCGATTGGGGGGGAGACTGAAGCTTTCTTT. It yields the protein CASSPPIGGETEAFF.

This chain joins TRBV30 and TRBJ2-7; TRBD1 matches 8 bases. This CDR3 spans 13 amino acids. Unmatched junction bases numbered 10, after V lost 6 bases and J lost 6 bases. Germline V gene data show CDR1 as GTSNPN and CDR2 as SVGIG (reference sequence). The CDR3 is CACHWTGQLEQYF. CDR3 in DNA: TGTGCCTGTCATTGGACAGGGCAGCTCGAGCAGTACTTC.

The chain joins TRBV27 to TRBJ2-7; perhaps TRBD2 as D (5 bases). The CDR3 totals 12 residues. With 8 bases removed from V and 3 bases from J, the gap between germline ends came to 11 bases. Germline V gene data show CDR1 as MNHEY and CDR2 as SMNVEV (reference sequence). CDR3 sequence: CASRRADYEQYF. As DNA, the CDR3 is TGTGCCAGCCGGCGGGCGGACTACGAGCAGTACTTC.

This chain links TRBV18 with TRBJ1-1, with 8 bases matching TRBD1. Germline values: CDR1 KGHSH, CDR2 LQKENI. V trimming: 5 bases; J trimming: 6 bases; junction bases outside the gene matches: 2. This CDR3 comprises 12 residues. The CDR3 region is CASSSGGPEAFF. In nucleotides, the CDR3 is TGTGCCAGCTCATCAGGGGGCCCTGAAGCTTTCTTT.

The DNA of the CDR3 is TGCGCCAGCAGCTTCGGCCTGGGGAGTTACGAGCAGTACTTC. It is translated as CASSFGLGSYEQYF. This chain joins TRBV5-1 and TRBJ2-7; possible D gene TRBD2, 5 bases. CDR1 is SGHRS, CDR2 YFSETQ, per germline. The CDR3 is 14 amino acids. Trimming took 2 bases from V and 4 from J, leaving 13 bases between them. Full variable domain (rest looked up from reference TRBV5-1 and TRBJ2-7): KAGVTQTPRYLIKTRGQQVTLSCSPISGHRSVSWYQQTPGQGLQFLFEYFSETQRNKGNFPGRFSGRQFSNSRSEMNVSTLELGDSALYLCASSFGLGSYEQYFGPGTRLTVT.

The rearrangement joins TRBV6-1 to TRBJ2-5, with 9 bases aligning to TRBD2. Gene TRBJ2-7 matches the end of the DNA better, so the J call may be wrong. This CDR3 region has 15 residues. The germline V gene has CDR1 MNHNS and CDR2 SASEGT. The CDR3 nucleotides are TGTGCCAGCAGTGGGGTAGCGGGAGCGGTCTACGAGCAGTACTTC. As protein: CASSGVAGAVYEQYF.

This rearrangement joins TRBV9 to TRBJ1-4, with D possibly being TRBD1 (5 bases). The CDR3 sequence is 15 residues long. Germline V CDR1 and CDR2: SGDLS, YYNGEE. Trimming removed 4 bases from V and 0 bases from J, with 10 bases in between. The CDR3 sequence: CASSPTGTTNEKLFF. For the CDR3, the DNA is TGTGCCAGCAGCCCTACAGGAACAACTAATGAAAAACTGTTTTTT.

The rearrangement links TRBV2 to TRBJ1-5; D not resolved. The germline V gene has CDR1 SNHLY and CDR2 FYNNEI. This CDR3 region has 13 residues. The V gene lost 4 bases and the J gene lost 7 bases, with 11 bases spanning the gap. CDR3 nucleotides: TGTGCCAGCAGTGCCAACGAGGAGCAGCCCCAGCATTTT. Translation gives CASSANEEQPQHF.

J is TRBJ2-3 and V is TRBV19, with D perhaps matching TRBD1 (6 bases). Trimming shortened V by 0 bases and J by 2 bases, and 12 bases separated the two germline ends. The CDR3 consists of 16 residues. Germline lookup yields CDR1 LNHDA and CDR2 SQIVND (reference sequence). CDR3 nucleotides: TGTGCCAGTAGTATAGATCCAGGGGTTACCACAGATACGCAGTATTTT. Translation gives CASSIDPGVTTDTQYF.

Details on this clone: One end of the junction does not line up with germline, which may come from a read error. This chain uses TRBV30 with TRBJ1-5; 7 positions match TRBD1. The CDR3 covers 14 residues. Per the germline V gene, CDR1 is GTSNPN and CDR2 is SVGIG (reference sequence). CDR3 loop: CVWSEGASNQPQHF. The CDR3 coding sequence is TGTGTCTGGAGTGAGGGGGCAAGCAATCAGCCCCAGCATTTT.

The chain is built from TRBV10-3 and TRBJ2-3; 10 bases align to TRBD2. Germline assignment: CDR1 ENHRY and CDR2 SYGVKD. Trimming removed 4 bases from V and 4 bases from J; junction bases left unmatched: 5. The CDR3 length is 15 residues. This CDR3 reads CAISGLAGASDTQYF. In nucleotides, the CDR3 is TGTGCCATCAGTGGTCTAGCGGGGGCCTCAGATACGCAGTATTTT.

This chain uses TRBV25-1 with TRBJ1-1; D unresolved. V gave up 4 bases and J gave up 2 bases, with 14 bases separating them. CDR3 length equals 15 residues. Germline V CDR1 and CDR2: MGHDK, SYGVNS. For the CDR3, the DNA is TGTGCCAGCAGTGCTTCTCCAGGTAGTAACACTGAAGCTTTCTTT. Translation gives CASSASPGSNTEAFF.